This T cell receptor (beta chain) was documented in a study of spatial heterogeneity in lung cancer. Background on the study: Each time, sequencing found more beta-chain sequences than alpha-chain sequences. Overall study results and limits: Ubiquitous expanded tumor TCRs surfaced in blood more at resection than they did at follow-up.

The ends were cut back, 3 bases at V and 9 bases at J, with 9 bases in the middle. CDR1 is SEHNR and CDR2 is FQNEAQ in the germline V gene (reference sequence). The CDR3 extends over 12 amino acids. This clonotype was seen a handful of times. Its target is not known. Being off target in a library aimed at alpha chains, this beta chain has a size of little meaning. A distinct unique molecular identifier was carried by each TCR cDNA molecule. TCRdb recomputed calls from the 5' RACE reads with MiXCR, one row per CDR3 protein. The sample has about 3,200 distinct CDR3 sequences, around 55% seen once. Time point defined: blood at routine non-recurrence follow-up after resection. The sequenced material consisted of unsorted whole RNA from tumor, nontumor lung or frozen PBMC.

The source of this sequence is a male donor with early-stage non-small cell lung cancer. V usage is TRBV7-9 and J usage is TRBJ2-1; D gene unclear. The specimen comprised PBMCs, sampled at follow-up. CDR3: CASSFGVAEQFF. The CDR3 DNA follows: TGTGCCAGCAGCTTCGGAGTTGCTGAGCAGTTCTTC.